This TCR beta chain was sequenced in a study of shared clonotypes between healthy human individuals. Germline lookup yields CDR1 SNHLY and CDR2 FYNNEI. The CDR3 covers 15 residues. V dropped 11 bases and J dropped 7 bases, with 25 bases sitting between them. Here immunoSEQ multiplex PCR was the method, and the copy in TCRdb shows in-frame clones only, minus some. The sample shows around 1 million clones, around 80% of them seen only once. The V gene is TRBV2, the J gene TRBJ2-3; D remains ambiguous. This receptor was identified in a man aged 18 to 29 in good health. Source material: memory CD4+ T cells sorted from blood. Subset denoted: CD45RA-negative fraction. The CDR3 DNA follows: TGTGCCTCAACGGCGTTGGGATCGGAGATATATACGCAGTATTTT. This gives the protein CASTALGSEIYTQYF.